This T cell receptor (beta chain) was captured by sequencing in a study of T cell repertoires in cytomegalovirus infection. About the study: CMV infection together with matching HLA type was indicated by public TCR beta signatures. General study results and limits: The cumulative frequency of public TCR beta families identified carriers of CMV plus the relevant HLA. What dominated the ex vivo response were HLA-C-restricted CMV-specific TCR beta clonotypes.

TCRdb fed the reads into MiXCR, producing one record per CDR3 protein. The data hold about 130,000 distinct CDR3 sequences, with roughly a quarter observed a single time. Details on this clonotype: What it binds is not known.

Germline V gene sequence: CDR1 SGHNT, CDR2 YENEEA. This CDR3 has 16 amino acids. Trimming removed 5 bases from V and 2 bases from J; junction bases left unmatched: 7. The V call is TRBV11-3, the J call TRBJ2-1, with 9 positions matching TRBD2. Sample: PBMCs, sequenced either directly or after in vitro stimulation (not recorded which). This TCR derives from a human donor in good health (CMV status not recorded). Some clones in this sample may be carry-over from other donors' samples. In nucleotides, the CDR3 is TGTGCCAGCAGCCTATTAGCGGGAGCCCCCTACAATGAGCAGTTCTTC. Its protein is CASSLLAGAPYNEQFF.